Listed here are 13 T cell receptor beta chains from one sample, sequenced in a study of blood T cell repertoires in COVID-19. Repertoires were generated with immunoSEQ multiplex PCR, while TCRdb's copy carries only in-frame clones and drops some. The data show 140,000 to 150,000 clones, about 80% seen once. Sequencing used peripheral blood. The receptors come from a human donor in a cohort sampled during active COVID-19.

V and J are TRBV5-1 and TRBJ2-3, with TRBD2 as a possible D gene (5 bases). The germline V gene encodes CDR1 SGHRS and CDR2 YFSETQ. The CDR3 is made up of 15 amino acids. V gave up 0 bases and J gave up 3 bases, with 11 bases separating them. The CDR3 reads CASSLERPGTDTQYF. The CDR3 DNA is TGCGCCAGCAGCTTGGAAAGACCGGGGACAGATACGCAGTATTTT.

The V call is TRBV6-5, the J call TRBJ2-7; 13 positions agree with TRBD2. Germline loops: CDR1 MNHEY, CDR2 SVGAGI. The CDR3 is 14 amino acids. Trimming at V came to 6 bases and at J to 3 bases, leaving 2 bases not matched to a gene. CDR3 sequence reads: CASSWTSGSYEQYV. CDR3 nucleotide sequence: TGTGCCAGCAGCTGGACTAGCGGGAGCTACGAGCAGTACGTC.

V and J are TRBV18 and TRBJ1-2; D possibly corresponds to TRBD1 (5 bases). V lost 0 bases, J lost 6 bases, and 8 bases lay in between. There are 13 residues in the CDR3. Germline V gene data show CDR1 as KGHSH and CDR2 as LQKENI. The DNA of the CDR3 is TGTGCCAGCTCACCACCGCGCAGGGATGGCTACACCTTC. Protein product: CASSPPRRDGYTF.

V usage is TRBV10-1 and J usage is TRBJ1-2; 11 bases line up with TRBD1. The junction had 14 bases not matched to a gene; V was cut back by 7 bases and J by 4 bases. The CDR3 covers 17 residues. Germline values: CDR1 WNHNN, CDR2 SYGVQD (reference sequence). In DNA, the CDR3 is TGCGCCAGCAAACCTTGGACAGGGGGCAATCCCCTCTATGGCTACACCTTC. Translating it yields CASKPWTGGNPLYGYTF.

The V gene is TRBV19, the J gene TRBJ1-1; D possibly corresponds to TRBD1 (6 bases). Germline CDR1 LNHDA, CDR2 SQIVND (reference sequence). Trimming removed 6 bases at V and 4 bases at J, with 12 bases between. The CDR3 has 13 residues. CDR3 amino acids: CASRSTGSTEAFF. The CDR3 DNA is TGTGCCAGTAGATCAACAGGGAGCACTGAAGCTTTCTTT.

The chain recombines TRBV4-2 with TRBJ1-3, with D hard to call. The CDR3 spans 15 residues. Germline loops: CDR1 LGHNA, CDR2 YNFKEQ. With 0 bases removed from V and 3 bases from J, the gap between germline ends came to 9 bases. The CDR3 loop is CASSQDPRGGNTIYF. CDR3 DNA sequence: TGTGCCAGCAGCCAAGACCCCAGAGGTGGAAACACCATATATTTT.

This clone was picked up a small number of times. This rearrangement joins TRBV11-2 to TRBJ2-3, with 10 nucleotides matching TRBD1. The V gene end was trimmed by 0 bases and the J gene end by 3 bases; junction bases not matched to a gene: 3. The CDR3 covers 16 residues. The V gene's germline CDR1 is SGHAT and CDR2 FQNNGV. The CDR3 coding sequence is TGTGCCAGCAGCTTAGAGGGGGGACAGGGGACAGATACGCAGTATTTT. This encodes CASSLEGGQGTDTQYF.

This chain uses TRBV2 with TRBJ2-7; tentative D call: TRBD1 (5 bases). Trimming removed 11 bases from V and 7 bases from J, with 12 bases in between. The CDR3 consists of 10 residues. Per the germline V gene, CDR1 is SNHLY and CDR2 is FYNNEI. The CDR3 sequence is CAQQDGEQYF. The DNA for the CDR3 is TGTGCCCAACAGGACGGGGAGCAGTACTTC.

This chain joins TRBV5-6 and TRBJ1-2, with 7 nucleotides matching TRBD1. The germline V gene has CDR1 SGHDT and CDR2 YYEEEE. The V and J ends lost 4 bases and 4 bases, in that order; junction bases with no gene match: 7. The CDR3 length is 14 residues. This CDR3 is CASSPGQSGYGYTF. In nucleotides, the CDR3 is TGTGCCAGCAGCCCGGGACAGTCGGGCTATGGCTACACCTTC.

In its sample, this clone was seen a few times. The rearrangement joins TRBV5-4 to TRBJ2-7, with 7 bases fitting TRBD1. The CDR3 covers 13 residues. V was clipped by 5 bases and J by 6 bases; unmatched bases: 8. The germline V gene has CDR1 SGHNT and CDR2 YYREEE (reference sequence). DNA for the CDR3: TGTGCCAGCAGTACGAGGGGGCCCGGCGAGCAGTACTTC. It codes for CASSTRGPGEQYF.

The chain carries TRBV30 and TRBJ2-7; D ambiguous. V lost 5 bases and J lost 4, with 12 bases in between. This CDR3 spans 12 amino acids. The germline CDR1 and CDR2 sequences are GTSNPN and SVGIG (reference sequence). The CDR3 nucleotides are TGTGCCTGGGGTGAAGACTTTTACGAGCAGTACTTC. Translated: CAWGEDFYEQYF.

V usage is TRBV18 and J usage is TRBJ1-1; TRBD1 matches 12 bases. The germline V gene has CDR1 KGHSH and CDR2 LQKENI. Losses at the gene ends were 3 bases for V and 6 bases for J; bases not matched to a gene: 2. CDR3 length equals 14 residues. CDR3 protein: CASSPGQGAAEAFF. CDR3 DNA: TGTGCCAGCTCACCGGGACAGGGGGCGGCTGAAGCTTTCTTT.

The J gene is TRBJ2-7, the V gene TRBV4-1, with a possible D match to TRBD2 (6 bases). This CDR3 is 12 amino acids long. The germline V and J ends were trimmed by 1 base and 9 bases, with 10 bases remaining between them. Looked up from germline, CDR1 is MGHRA and CDR2 is YSYEKL. CDR3 sequence (DNA): TGCGCCAGCAGCCAAGGGGACTCACCGCAGTACTTC. It codes for CASSQGDSPQYF.